This T cell receptor (beta chain) came from a study of blood T cell repertoires in COVID-19. Study-level background: Samples came from the United States, Italy and Spain, spanning acute and convalescent COVID-19. PBMCs, B-cell-depleted T cells, or T cells were the source of the cDNA or gDNA that made up the material.

This clone was seen a few times. In the authors' workflow: Estimation of nucleated cell counts was performed using reference gene primer amplification. Generated by immunoSEQ multiplex PCR, the TCRdb table keeps only in-frame clones and is missing some. That table is the source of V, J and clone size, and D and trimming were worked out from the DNA. This sample has some 200,000 clones, with around 84% found just once. In germline, CDR1 is SGHKS, CDR2 YYEKEE (reference sequence). Trimming at V came to 3 bases and at J to 4 bases, leaving 9 bases not matched to a gene. The CDR3 spans 15 residues. This receptor was identified in a man in his thirties or forties with active or convalescent COVID-19. This chain joins TRBV5-5 and TRBJ1-1; 7 bases agree with TRBD1. The sequencing sample was made of peripheral blood. In DNA, the CDR3 is TGTGCCAGCAGCTCGGGGACAGTTGGTTTCACTGAAGCTTTCTTT. Its protein is CASSSGTVGFTEAFF.